This TCR beta chain was recovered during a study of shared clonotypes between healthy human individuals. Ten immunoSEQ deep assay plates served to sequence unsorted PBMC DNA. Repertoires were generated with immunoSEQ multiplex PCR, while TCRdb's copy carries only in-frame clones and drops some. The data show 500,000 to 650,000 clones, around 77% seen once. Study results and caveats: Genetic and exposure-history diversity was limited by the small donor number.

V lost 5 bases and J lost 5, with 19 bases in between. Germline loops: CDR1 MDHEN, CDR2 SYDVKM. The CDR3 totals 15 residues. About this clone itself: The antigen is undetermined.

The specimen sequenced was PBMCs. V and J are TRBV28 and TRBJ2-7; D might be TRBD2 (6 bases). The receptor comes from a woman aged 35 to 49 in good health. Some clones in this sample may be carry-over from other donors' samples. This CDR3 is CASSPATSLIDEQYF. The CDR3, as DNA: TGTGCCAGCAGTCCTGCGACTAGTTTGATCGACGAGCAGTACTTC.